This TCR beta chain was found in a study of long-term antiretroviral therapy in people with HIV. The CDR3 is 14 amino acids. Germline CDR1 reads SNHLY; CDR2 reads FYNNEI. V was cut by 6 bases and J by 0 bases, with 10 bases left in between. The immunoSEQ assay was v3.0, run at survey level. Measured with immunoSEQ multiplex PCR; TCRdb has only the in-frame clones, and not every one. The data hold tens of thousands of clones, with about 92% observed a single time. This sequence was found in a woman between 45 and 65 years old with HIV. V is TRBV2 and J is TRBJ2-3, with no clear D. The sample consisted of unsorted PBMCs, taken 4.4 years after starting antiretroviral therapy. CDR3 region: CASRWTLSTDTQYF. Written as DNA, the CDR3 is TGTGCCAGCAGGTGGACCCTTAGCACAGATACGCAGTATTTT.